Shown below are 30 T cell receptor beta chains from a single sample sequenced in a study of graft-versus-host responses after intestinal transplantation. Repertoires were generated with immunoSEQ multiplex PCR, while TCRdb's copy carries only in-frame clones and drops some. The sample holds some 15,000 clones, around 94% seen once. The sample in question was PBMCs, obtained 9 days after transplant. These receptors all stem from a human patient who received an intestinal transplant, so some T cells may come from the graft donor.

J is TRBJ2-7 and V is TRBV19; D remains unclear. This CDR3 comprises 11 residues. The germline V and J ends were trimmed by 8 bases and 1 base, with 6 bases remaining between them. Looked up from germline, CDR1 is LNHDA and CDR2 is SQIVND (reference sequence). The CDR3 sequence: CASSDSYEQYF. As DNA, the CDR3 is TGTGCCAGTTCAGATTCCTACGAGCAGTACTTC.

CDR3 coding DNA: TGTGCCAGTAGTGTCATGAGGGTCGGGAGCACTGAAGCTTTCTTT. This codes for CASSVMRVGSTEAFF. V is TRBV19 and J is TRBJ1-1; no clear D gene. Looked up from germline, CDR1 is LNHDA and CDR2 is SQIVND (reference sequence). V lost 5 bases and J lost 4, with 17 bases in between. The CDR3 loop spans 15 amino acids.

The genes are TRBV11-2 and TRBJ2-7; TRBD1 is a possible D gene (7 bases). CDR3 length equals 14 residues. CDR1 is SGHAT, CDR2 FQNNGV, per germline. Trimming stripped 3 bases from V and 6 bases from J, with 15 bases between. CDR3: CASSFRQGGGEQYF. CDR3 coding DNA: TGTGCCAGCAGCTTTCGACAGGGAGGTGGCGAGCAGTACTTC.

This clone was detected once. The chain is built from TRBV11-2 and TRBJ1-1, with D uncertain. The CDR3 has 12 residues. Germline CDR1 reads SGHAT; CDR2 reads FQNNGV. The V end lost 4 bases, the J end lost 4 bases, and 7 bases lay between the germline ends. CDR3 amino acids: CASSSRATEAFF. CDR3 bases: TGTGCCAGCAGCTCCCGGGCCACTGAAGCTTTCTTT.

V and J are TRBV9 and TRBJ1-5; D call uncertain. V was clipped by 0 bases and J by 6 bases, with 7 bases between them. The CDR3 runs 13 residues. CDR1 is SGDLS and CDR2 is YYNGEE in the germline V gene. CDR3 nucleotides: TGTGCCAGCAGCGTAGCTCCCAGTCAGCCCCAGCATTTT. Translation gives CASSVAPSQPQHF.

CDR3 sequence reads: CAISERSPDGGYPYNEQFF. The DNA of the CDR3 is TGTGCCATCAGTGAGCGATCGCCAGACGGGGGTTACCCCTACAATGAGCAGTTCTTC. This chain connects TRBV10-3 to TRBJ2-1; possible D gene TRBD2, 6 bases. Trimming took 2 bases from V and 2 from J, leaving 22 bases between them. The germline gives CDR1 ENHRY, CDR2 SYGVKD. The CDR3 length is 19 residues.

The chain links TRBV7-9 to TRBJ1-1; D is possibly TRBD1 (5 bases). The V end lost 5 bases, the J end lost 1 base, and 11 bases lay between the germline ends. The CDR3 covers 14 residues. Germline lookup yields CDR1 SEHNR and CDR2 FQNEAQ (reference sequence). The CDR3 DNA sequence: TGTGCCAGCAGCAGCCGGGACTCGAACACTGAAGCTTTCTTT. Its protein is CASSSRDSNTEAFF.

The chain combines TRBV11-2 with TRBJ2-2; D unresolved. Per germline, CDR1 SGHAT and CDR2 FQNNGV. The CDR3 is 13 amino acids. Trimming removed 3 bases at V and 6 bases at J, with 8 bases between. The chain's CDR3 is CASSFGGAGELFF. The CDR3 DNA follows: TGTGCCAGCAGCTTTGGTGGTGCCGGGGAGCTGTTTTTT.

This CDR3 reads CASSAGQGSYEQYF. In nucleotides, the CDR3 is TGTGCCAGCAGTGCGGGACAGGGTAGTTACGAGCAGTACTTC. The V and J genes are TRBV6-1 and TRBJ2-7; 9 bases agree with TRBD1. Losses at the gene ends were 4 bases for V and 4 bases for J; bases not matched to a gene: 5. From germline, CDR1 is MNHNS and CDR2 SASEGT. This CDR3 has 14 residues.

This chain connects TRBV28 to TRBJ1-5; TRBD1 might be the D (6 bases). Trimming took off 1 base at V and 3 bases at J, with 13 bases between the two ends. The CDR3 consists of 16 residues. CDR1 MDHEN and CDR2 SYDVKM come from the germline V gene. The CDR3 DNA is TGTGCCAGCAGTTTATATCGGGGGGCTTTCAATCAGCCCCAGCATTTT. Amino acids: CASSLYRGAFNQPQHF.

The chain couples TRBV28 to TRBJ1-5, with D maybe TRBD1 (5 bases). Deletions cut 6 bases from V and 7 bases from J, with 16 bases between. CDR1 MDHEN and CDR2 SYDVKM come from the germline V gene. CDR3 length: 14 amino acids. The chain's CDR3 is CASRGWTGRQPQHF. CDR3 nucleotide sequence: TGTGCCAGCAGAGGGTGGACGGGGCGGCAGCCCCAGCATTTT.

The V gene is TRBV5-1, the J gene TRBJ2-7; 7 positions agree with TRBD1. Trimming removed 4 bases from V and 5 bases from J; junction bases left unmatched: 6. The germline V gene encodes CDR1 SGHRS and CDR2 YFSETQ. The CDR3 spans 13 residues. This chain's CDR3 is CASSTGQNDEQYF. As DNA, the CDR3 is TGCGCCAGCAGCACGGGACAGAACGACGAGCAGTACTTC. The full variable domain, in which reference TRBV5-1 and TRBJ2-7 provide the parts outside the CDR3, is KAGVTQTPRYLIKTRGQQVTLSCSPISGHRSVSWYQQTPGQGLQFLFEYFSETQRNKGNFPGRFSGRQFSNSRSEMNVSTLELGDSALYLCASSTGQNDEQYFGPGTRLTVT.

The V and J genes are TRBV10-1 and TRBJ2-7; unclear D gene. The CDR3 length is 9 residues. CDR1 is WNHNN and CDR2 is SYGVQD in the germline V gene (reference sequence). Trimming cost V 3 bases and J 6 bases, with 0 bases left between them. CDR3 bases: TGCGCCAGCAGTGACGAGCAGTACTTC. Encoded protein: CASSDEQYF.

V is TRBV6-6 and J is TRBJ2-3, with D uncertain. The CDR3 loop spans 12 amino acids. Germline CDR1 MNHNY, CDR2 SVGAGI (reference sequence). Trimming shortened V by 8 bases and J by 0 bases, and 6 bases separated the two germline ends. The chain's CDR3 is CASGSSTDTQYF. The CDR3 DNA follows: TGTGCCAGCGGTAGTAGCACAGATACGCAGTATTTT.

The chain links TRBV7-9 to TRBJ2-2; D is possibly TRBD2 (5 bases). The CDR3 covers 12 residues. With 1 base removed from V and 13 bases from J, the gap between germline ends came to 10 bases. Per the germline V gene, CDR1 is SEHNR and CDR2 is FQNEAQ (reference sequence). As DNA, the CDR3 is TGTGCCAGCAGCTTAGGGGCACTAGTGCTGTTTTTT. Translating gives CASSLGALVLFF.

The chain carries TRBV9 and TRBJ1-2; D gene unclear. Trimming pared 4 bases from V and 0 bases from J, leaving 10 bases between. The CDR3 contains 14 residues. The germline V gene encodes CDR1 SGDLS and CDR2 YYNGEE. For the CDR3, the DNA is TGTGCCAGCAGCACCGAGACACCTAACTATGGCTACACCTTC. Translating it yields CASSTETPNYGYTF.

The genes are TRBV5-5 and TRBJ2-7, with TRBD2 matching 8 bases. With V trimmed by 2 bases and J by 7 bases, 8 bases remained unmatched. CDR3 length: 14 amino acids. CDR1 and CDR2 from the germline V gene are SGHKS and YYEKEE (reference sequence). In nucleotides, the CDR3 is TGTGCCAGCAGCTTCTCGCACGGCGGGGGGGAGCAGTACTTC. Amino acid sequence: CASSFSHGGGEQYF.

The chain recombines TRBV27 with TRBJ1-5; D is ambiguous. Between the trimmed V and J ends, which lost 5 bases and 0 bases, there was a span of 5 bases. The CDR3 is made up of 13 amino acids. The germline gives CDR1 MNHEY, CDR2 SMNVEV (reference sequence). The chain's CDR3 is CASSPYSNQPQHF. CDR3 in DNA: TGTGCCAGCAGTCCCTATAGCAATCAGCCCCAGCATTTT.

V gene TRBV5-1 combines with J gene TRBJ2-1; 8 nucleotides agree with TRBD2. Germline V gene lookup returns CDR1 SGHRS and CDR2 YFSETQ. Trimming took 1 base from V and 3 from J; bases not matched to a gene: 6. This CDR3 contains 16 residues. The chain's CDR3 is CASSLSLAGFYNEQFF. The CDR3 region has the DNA TGCGCCAGCAGCTTGTCTTTAGCGGGATTCTACAATGAGCAGTTCTTC. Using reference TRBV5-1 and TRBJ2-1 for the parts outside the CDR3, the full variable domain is KAGVTQTPRYLIKTRGQQVTLSCSPISGHRSVSWYQQTPGQGLQFLFEYFSETQRNKGNFPGRFSGRQFSNSRSEMNVSTLELGDSALYLCASSLSLAGFYNEQFFGPGTRLTVL.

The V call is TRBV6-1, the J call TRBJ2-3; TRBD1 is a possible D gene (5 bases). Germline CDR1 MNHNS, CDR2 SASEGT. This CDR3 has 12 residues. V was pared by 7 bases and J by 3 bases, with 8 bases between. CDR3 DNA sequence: TGTGCCAGCATAGGGGTGACAGATACGCAGTATTTT. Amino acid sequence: CASIGVTDTQYF.

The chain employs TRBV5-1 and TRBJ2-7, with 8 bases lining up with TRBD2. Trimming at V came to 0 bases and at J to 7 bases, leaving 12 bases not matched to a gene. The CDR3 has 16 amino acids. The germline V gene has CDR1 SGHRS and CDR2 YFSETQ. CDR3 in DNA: TGCGCCAGCAGCTTGGCCGGGTCGGGGGGGAGGTGGGAGCAGTACTTC. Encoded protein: CASSLAGSGGRWEQYF.

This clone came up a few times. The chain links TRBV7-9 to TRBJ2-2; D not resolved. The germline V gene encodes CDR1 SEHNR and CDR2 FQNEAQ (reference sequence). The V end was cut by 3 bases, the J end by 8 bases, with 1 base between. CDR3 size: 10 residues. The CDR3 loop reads CASSFGELFF. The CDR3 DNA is TGTGCCAGCAGCTTTGGGGAGCTGTTTTTT.

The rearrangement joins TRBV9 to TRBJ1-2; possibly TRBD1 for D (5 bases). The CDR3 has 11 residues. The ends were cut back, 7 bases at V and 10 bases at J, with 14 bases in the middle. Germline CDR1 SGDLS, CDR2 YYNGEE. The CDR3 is CASGPGPDYTF. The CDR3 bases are TGTGCCAGCGGACCGGGACCGGACTACACCTTC.

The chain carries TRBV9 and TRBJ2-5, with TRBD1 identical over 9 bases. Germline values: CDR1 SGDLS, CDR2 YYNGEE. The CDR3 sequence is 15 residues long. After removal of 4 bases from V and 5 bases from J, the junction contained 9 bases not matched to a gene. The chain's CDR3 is CASSLFRDRVETQYF. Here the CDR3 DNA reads TGTGCCAGCAGCCTTTTCCGGGACAGGGTCGAGACCCAGTACTTC.

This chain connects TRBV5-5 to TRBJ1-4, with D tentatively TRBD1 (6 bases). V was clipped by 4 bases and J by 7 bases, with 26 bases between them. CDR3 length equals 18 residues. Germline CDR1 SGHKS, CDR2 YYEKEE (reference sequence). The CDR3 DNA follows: TGTGCCAGCAGCCAGTGGGATTCGTTTACAGGGCGGGGTGAAAAACTGTTTTTT. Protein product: CASSQWDSFTGRGEKLFF. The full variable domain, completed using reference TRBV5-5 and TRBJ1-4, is DAGVTQSPTHLIKTRGQQVTLRCSPISGHKSVSWYQQVLGQGPQFIFQYYEKEERGRGNFPDRFSARQFPNYSSELNVNALLLGDSALYLCASSQWDSFTGRGEKLFFGSGTQLSVL.

CDR3 nucleotides: TGTGCCAGTAACTGGCAGGGGGGAGTTAGCAATCAGCCCCAGCATTTT. This sequence encodes CASNWQGGVSNQPQHF. The chain links TRBV19 to TRBJ1-5; 7 bases align to TRBD1. The V segment lost 7 bases and the J segment 0 bases; nucleotides outside the gene matches: 9. CDR1 is LNHDA, CDR2 SQIVND, per germline (reference sequence). This CDR3 comprises 16 residues.

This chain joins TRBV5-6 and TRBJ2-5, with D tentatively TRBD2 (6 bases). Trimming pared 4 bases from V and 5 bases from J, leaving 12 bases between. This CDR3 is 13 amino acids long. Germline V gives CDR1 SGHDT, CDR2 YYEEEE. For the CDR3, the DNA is TGTGCCAGCAGCAGGGCTAGCGACGAGACCCAGTACTTC. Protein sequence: CASSRASDETQYF.

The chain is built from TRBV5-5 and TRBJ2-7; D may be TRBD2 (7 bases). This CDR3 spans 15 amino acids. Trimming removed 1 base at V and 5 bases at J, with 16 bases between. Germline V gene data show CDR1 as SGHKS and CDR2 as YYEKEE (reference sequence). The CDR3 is CASSLQGGGGDEQYF. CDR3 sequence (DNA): TGTGCCAGCAGCTTGCAAGGGGGGGGTGGTGACGAGCAGTACTTC. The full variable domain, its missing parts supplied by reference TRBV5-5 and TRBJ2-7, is DAGVTQSPTHLIKTRGQQVTLRCSPISGHKSVSWYQQVLGQGPQFIFQYYEKEERGRGNFPDRFSARQFPNYSSELNVNALLLGDSALYLCASSLQGGGGDEQYFGPGTRLTVT.

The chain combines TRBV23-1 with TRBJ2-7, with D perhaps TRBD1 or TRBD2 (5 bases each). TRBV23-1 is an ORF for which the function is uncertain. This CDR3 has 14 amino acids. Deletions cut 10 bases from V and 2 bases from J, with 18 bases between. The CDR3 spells CAKSGTASAYEQYF. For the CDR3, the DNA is TGCGCCAAATCCGGGACGGCCAGCGCCTACGAGCAGTACTTC.

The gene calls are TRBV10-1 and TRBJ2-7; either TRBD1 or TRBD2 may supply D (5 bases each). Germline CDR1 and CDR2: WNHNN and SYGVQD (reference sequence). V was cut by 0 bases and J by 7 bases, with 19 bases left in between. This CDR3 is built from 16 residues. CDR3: CASSESGKRGRREQYF. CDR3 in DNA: TGCGCCAGCAGTGAGTCAGGTAAGAGGGGAAGAAGGGAGCAGTACTTC.